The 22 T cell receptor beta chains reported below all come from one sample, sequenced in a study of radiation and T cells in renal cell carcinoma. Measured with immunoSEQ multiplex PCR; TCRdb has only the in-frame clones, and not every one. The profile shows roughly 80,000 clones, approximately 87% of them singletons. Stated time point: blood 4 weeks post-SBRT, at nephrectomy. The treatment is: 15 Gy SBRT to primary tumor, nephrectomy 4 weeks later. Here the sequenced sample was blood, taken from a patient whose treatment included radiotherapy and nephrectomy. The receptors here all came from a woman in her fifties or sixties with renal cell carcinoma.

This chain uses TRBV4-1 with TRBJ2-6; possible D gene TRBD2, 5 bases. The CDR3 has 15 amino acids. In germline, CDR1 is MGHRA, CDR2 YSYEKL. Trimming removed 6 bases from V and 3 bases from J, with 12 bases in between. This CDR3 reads CASRRPGYGANVLTF. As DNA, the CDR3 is TGCGCCAGCAGGCGCCCGGGGTATGGGGCCAACGTCCTGACTTTC.

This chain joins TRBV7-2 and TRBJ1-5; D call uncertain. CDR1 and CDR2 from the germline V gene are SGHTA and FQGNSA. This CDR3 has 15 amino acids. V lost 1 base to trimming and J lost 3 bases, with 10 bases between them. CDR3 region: CASSLETSYNQPQHF. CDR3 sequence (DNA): TGTGCCAGCAGCTTAGAGACAAGTTACAATCAGCCCCAGCATTTT.

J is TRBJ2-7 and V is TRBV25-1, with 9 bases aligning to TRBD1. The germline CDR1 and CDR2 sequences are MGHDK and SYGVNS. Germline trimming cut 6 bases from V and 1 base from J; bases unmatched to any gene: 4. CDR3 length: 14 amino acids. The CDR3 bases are TGTGCCAGCAGGGGTGGGACAGGGTCCTACGAGCAGTACTTC. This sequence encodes CASRGGTGSYEQYF.

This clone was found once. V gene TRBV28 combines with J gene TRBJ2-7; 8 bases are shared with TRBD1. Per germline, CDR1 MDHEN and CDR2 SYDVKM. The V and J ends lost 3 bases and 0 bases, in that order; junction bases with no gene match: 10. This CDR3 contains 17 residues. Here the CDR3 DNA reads TGTGCCAGCAGTTTTGATCAGGGGGCTATTTTCTCCTACGAGCAGTACTTC. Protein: CASSFDQGAIFSYEQYF. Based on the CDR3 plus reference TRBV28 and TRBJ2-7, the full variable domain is DVKVTQSSRYLVKRTGEKVFLECVQDMDHENMFWYRQDPGLGLRLIYFSYDVKMKEKGDIPEGYSVSREKKERFSLILESASTNQTSMYLCASSFDQGAIFSYEQYFGPGTRLTVT.

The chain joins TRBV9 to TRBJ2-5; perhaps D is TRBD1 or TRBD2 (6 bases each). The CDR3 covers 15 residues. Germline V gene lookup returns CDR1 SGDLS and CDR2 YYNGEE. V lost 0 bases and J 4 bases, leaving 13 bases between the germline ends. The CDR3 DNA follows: TGTGCCAGCAGCGTAGGAGTTCGGGGGCTAGAGACCCAGTACTTC. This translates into CASSVGVRGLETQYF.

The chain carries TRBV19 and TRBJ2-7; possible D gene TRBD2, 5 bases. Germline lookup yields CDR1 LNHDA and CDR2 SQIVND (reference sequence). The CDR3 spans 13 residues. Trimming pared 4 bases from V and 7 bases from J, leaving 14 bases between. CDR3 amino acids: CASSTQTTSEQYF. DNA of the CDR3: TGTGCCAGTAGTACCCAGACTACTTCGGAGCAGTACTTC.

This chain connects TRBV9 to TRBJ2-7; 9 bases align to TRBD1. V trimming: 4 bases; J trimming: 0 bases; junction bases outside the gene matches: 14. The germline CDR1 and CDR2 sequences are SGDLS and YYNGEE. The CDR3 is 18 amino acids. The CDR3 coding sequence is TGTGCCAGCAGCCTAGGGTGGGGACAGGGTAAATTCTCCTACGAGCAGTACTTC. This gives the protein CASSLGWGQGKFSYEQYF.

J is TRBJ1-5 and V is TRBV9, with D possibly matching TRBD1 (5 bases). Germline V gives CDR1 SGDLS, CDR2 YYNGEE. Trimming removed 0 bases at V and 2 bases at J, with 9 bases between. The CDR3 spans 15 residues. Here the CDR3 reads CASSVEGLGNQPQHF. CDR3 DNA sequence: TGTGCCAGCAGCGTAGAGGGGCTCGGCAATCAGCCCCAGCATTTT.

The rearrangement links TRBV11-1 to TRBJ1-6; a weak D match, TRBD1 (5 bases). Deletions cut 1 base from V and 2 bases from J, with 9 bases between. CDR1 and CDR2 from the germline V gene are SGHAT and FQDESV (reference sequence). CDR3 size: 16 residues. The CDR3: CASSLGAGPYNSPLHF. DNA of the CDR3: TGTGCCAGCAGCTTAGGGGCAGGGCCCTATAATTCACCCCTCCACTTT.

CDR3 DNA: TGTGCCAGCAGTCCGCTCCCAGGGATACTACGGGACAGCTACGAGCAGTACTTC. As protein: CASSPLPGILRDSYEQYF. This chain connects TRBV27 to TRBJ2-7; 7 positions agree with TRBD1. V was pared by 5 bases and J by 3 bases, with 19 bases of the junction left unmatched. The CDR3 contains 18 residues. Germline assignment: CDR1 MNHEY and CDR2 SMNVEV (reference sequence).

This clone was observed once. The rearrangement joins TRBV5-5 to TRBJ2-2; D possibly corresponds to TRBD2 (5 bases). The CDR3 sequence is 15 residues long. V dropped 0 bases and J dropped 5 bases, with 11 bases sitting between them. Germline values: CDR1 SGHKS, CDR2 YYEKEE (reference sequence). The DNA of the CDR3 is TGTGCCAGCAGCTTGGTGTCCCCGGGAACCGGGGAGCTGTTTTTT. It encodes CASSLVSPGTGELFF.

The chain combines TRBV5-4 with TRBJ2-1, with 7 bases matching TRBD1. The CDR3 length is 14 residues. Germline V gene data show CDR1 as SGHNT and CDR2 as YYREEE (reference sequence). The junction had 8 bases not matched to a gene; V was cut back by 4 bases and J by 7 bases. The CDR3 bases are TGTGCCAGCAGCAACCGACAGGGTGGAAATGAGCAGTTCTTC. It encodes CASSNRQGGNEQFF.

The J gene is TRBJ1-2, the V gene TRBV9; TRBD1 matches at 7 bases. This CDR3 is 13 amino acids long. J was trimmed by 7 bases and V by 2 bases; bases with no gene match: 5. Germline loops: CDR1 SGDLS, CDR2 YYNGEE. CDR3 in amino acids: CASSVDRDAGYTF. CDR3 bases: TGTGCCAGCAGCGTTGACAGGGATGCTGGCTACACCTTC.

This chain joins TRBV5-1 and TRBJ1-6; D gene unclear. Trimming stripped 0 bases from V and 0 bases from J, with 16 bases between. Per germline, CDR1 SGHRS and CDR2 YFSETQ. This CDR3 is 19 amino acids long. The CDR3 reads CASSLVGPDPRSYNSPLHF. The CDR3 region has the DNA TGCGCCAGCAGCTTGGTAGGGCCCGATCCCCGCTCCTATAATTCACCCCTCCACTTT.

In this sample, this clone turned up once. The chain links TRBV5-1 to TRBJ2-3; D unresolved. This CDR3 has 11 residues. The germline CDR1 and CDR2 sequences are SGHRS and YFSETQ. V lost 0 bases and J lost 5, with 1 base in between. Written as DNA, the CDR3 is TGCGCCAGCAGCTTGGTAGATACGCAGTATTTT. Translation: CASSLVDTQYF.

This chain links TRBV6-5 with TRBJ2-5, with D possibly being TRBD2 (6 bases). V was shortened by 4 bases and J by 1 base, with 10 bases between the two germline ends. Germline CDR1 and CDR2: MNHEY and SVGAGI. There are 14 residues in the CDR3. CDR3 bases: TGTGCCAGCAGTTTCCCCGGGGGCCAAGAGACCCAGTACTTC. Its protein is CASSFPGGQETQYF.

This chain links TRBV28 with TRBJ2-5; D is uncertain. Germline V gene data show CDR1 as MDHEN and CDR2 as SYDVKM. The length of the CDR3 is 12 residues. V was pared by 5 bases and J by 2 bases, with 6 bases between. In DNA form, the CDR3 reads TGTGCCAGCAGTCCCGCTCAAGAGACCCAGTACTTC. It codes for CASSPAQETQYF.

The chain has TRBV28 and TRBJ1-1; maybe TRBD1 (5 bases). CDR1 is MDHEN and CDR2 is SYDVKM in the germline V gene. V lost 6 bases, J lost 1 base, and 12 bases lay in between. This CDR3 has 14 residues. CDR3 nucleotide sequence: TGTGCCAGCAGGCCACACGGGGCGAACACTGAAGCTTTCTTT. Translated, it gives CASRPHGANTEAFF. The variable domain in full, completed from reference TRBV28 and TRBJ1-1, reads DVKVTQSSRYLVKRTGEKVFLECVQDMDHENMFWYRQDPGLGLRLIYFSYDVKMKEKGDIPEGYSVSREKKERFSLILESASTNQTSMYLCASRPHGANTEAFFGQGTRLTVV.

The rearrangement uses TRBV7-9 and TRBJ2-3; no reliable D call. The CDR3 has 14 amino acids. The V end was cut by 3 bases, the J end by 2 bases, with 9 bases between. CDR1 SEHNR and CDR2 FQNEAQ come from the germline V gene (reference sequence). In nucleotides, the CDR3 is TGTGCCAGCAGCTTTCACGGATTCACAGATACGCAGTATTTT. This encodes CASSFHGFTDTQYF.

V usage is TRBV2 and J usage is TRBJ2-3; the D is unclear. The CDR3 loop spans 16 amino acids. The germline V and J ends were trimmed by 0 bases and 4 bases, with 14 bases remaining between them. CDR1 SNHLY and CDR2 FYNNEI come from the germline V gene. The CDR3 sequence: CASSEALGLTSDTQYF. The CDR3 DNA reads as TGTGCCAGCAGTGAAGCTCTTGGGTTAACCTCAGATACGCAGTATTTT.

CDR3 nucleotides: TGTGCCAGCAGCAAAAGGGGAGGGGTGGGCACTGAAGCTTTCTTT. Translating it yields CASSKRGGVGTEAFF. J is TRBJ1-1 and V is TRBV6-1; weak D call: TRBD1 (5 bases). The germline V gene has CDR1 MNHNS and CDR2 SASEGT. The V end was cut by 6 bases, the J end by 4 bases, with 18 bases between. CDR3 length equals 15 residues.

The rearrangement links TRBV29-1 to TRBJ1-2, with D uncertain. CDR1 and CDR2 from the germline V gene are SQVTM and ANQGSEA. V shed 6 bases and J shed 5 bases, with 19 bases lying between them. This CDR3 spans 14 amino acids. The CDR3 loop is CSVKIALGGYGYTF. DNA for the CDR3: TGCAGCGTAAAAATAGCCCTCGGCGGGTATGGCTACACCTTC. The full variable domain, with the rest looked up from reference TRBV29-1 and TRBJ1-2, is SAVISQKPSRDICQRGTSLTIQCQVDSQVTMMFWYRQQPGQSLTLIATANQGSEATYESGFVIDKFPISRPNLTFSTLTVSNMSPEDSSIYLCSVKIALGGYGYTFGSGTRLTVV.